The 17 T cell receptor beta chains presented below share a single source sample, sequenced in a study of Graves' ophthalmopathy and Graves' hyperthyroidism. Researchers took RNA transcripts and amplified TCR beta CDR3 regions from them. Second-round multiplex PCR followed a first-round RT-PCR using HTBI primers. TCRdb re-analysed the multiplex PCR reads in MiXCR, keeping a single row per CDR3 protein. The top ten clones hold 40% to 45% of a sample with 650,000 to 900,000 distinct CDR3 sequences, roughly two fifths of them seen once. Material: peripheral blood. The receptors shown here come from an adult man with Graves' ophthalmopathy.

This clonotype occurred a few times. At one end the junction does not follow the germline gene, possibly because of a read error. Here the CDR3 DNA reads TGTGCCAGCAGTTACTCCGCTAGCGGGGGGCGAACCTACGAGCAGTACTTC. It specifies CASSYSASGGRTYEQYF. This rearrangement joins TRBV10-3 to TRBJ2-7; 11 positions agree with TRBD2. This CDR3 is 17 amino acids long. Germline CDR1 ENHRY, CDR2 SYGVKD.

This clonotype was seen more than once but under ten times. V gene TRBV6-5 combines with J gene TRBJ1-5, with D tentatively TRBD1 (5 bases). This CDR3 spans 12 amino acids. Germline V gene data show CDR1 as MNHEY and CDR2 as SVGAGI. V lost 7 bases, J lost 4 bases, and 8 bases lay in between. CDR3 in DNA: TGTGCCAGCACGACAGTAAATCAGCCCCAGCATTTT. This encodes CASTTVNQPQHF.

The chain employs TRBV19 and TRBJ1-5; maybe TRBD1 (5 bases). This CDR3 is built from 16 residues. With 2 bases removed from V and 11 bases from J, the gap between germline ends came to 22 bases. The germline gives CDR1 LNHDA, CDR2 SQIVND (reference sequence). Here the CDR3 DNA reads TGTGCCAGTAGTATAAACGAGCGGGGCAGGCAAGAGACCCAGCATTTT. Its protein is CASSINERGRQETQHF.

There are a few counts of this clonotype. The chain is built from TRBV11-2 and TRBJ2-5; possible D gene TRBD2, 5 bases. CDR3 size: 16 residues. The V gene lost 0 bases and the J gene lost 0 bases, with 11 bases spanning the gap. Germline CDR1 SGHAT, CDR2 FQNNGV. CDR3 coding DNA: TGTGCCAGCAGCTTAGATAGGGTGGACTACCAAGAGACCCAGTACTTC. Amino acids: CASSLDRVDYQETQYF.

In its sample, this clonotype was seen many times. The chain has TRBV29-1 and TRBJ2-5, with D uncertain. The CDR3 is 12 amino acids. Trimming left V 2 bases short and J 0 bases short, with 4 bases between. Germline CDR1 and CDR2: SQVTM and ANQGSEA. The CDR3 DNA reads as TGCAGCGTTGAAAAGAACCAAGAGACCCAGTACTTC. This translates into CSVEKNQETQYF.

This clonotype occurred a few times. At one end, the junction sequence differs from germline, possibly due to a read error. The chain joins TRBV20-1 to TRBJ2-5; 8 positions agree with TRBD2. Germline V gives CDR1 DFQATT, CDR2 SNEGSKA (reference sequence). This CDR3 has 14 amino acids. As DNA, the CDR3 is TGCAGTGCAAGAGCGGGGGCCACCCAAGAGACCCAGTACTTC. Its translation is CSARAGATQETQYF.

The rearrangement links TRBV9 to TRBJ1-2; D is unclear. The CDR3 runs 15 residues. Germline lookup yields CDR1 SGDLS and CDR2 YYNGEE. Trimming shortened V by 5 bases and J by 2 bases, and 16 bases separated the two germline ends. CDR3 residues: CASSGYAAGNYGYTF. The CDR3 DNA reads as TGTGCCAGCAGTGGGTATGCCGCTGGGAACTATGGCTACACCTTC.

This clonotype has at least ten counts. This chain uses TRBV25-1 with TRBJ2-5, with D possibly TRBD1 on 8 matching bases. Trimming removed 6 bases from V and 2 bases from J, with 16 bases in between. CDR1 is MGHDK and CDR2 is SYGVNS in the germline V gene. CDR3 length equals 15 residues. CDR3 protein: CASRENRGGQETQYF. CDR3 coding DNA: TGTGCCAGCAGGGAAAACAGGGGGGGACAAGAGACCCAGTACTTC. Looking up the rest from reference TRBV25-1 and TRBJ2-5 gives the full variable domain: EADIYQTPRYLVIGTGKKITLECSQTMGHDKMYWYQQDPGMELHLIHYSYGVNSTEKGDLSSESTVSRIRTEHFPLTLESARPSHTSQYLCASRENRGGQETQYFGPGTRLLVL.

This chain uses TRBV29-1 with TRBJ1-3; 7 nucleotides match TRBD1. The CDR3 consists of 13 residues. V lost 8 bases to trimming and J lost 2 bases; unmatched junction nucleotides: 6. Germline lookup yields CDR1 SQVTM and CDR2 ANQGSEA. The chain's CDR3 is CSLATGPGNTIYF. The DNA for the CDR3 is TGCAGCTTAGCGACAGGGCCTGGAAACACCATATATTTT.

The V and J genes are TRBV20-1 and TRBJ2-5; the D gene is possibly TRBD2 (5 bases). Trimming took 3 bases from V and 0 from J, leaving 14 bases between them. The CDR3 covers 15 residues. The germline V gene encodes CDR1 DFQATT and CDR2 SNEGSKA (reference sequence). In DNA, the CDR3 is TGCAGTGCTAGTGGACTCCACAGTGACCAAGAGACCCAGTACTTC. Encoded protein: CSASGLHSDQETQYF.

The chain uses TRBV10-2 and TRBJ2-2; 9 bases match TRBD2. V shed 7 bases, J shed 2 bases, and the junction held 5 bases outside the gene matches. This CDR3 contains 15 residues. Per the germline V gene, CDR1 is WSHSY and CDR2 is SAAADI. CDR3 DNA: TGCGCCAGCAAGGTTAGCGGGAGTAACACCGGGGAGCTGTTTTTT. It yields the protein CASKVSGSNTGELFF.

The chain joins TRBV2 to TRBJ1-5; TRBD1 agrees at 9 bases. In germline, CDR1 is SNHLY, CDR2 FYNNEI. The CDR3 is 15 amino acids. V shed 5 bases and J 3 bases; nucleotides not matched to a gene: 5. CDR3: CASSPTGGFNQPQHF. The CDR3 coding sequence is TGTGCCAGCAGTCCTACAGGGGGCTTCAATCAGCCCCAGCATTTT.

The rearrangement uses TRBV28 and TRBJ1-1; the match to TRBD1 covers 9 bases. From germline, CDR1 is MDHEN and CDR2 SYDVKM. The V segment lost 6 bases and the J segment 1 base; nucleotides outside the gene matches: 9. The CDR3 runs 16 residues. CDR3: CASSQAGTGRNTEAFF. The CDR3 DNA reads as TGTGCCAGCAGCCAGGCCGGGACAGGGAGGAACACTGAAGCTTTCTTT.

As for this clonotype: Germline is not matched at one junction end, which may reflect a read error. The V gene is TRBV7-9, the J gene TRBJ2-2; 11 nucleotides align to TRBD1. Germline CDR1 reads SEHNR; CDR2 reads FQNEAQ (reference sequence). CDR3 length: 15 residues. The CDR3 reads CASSPGQGAIGELFF. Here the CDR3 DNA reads TGCGCCAGCAGCCCTGGACAGGGGGCTATCGGGGAGCTGTTTTTT.

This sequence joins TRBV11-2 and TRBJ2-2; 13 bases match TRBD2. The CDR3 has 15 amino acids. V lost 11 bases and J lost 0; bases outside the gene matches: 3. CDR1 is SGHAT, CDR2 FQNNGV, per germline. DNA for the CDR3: TGTGCCCCAGGGACTAGCGGGGCGAACACCGGGGAGCTGTTTTTT. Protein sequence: CAPGTSGANTGELFF.

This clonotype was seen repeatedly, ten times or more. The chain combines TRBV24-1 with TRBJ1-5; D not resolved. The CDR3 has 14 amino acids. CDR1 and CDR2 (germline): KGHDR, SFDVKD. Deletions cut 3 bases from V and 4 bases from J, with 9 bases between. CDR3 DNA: TGTGCCACCAGTGATACCGGGCCAAATCAGCCCCAGCATTTT. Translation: CATSDTGPNQPQHF.

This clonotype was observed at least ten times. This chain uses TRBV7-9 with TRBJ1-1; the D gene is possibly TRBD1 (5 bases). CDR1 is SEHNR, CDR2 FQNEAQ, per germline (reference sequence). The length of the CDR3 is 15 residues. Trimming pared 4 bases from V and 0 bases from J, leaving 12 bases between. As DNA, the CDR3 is TGTGCCAGCAGCTCCATTCGGGACCTGAACACTGAAGCTTTCTTT. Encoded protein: CASSSIRDLNTEAFF.